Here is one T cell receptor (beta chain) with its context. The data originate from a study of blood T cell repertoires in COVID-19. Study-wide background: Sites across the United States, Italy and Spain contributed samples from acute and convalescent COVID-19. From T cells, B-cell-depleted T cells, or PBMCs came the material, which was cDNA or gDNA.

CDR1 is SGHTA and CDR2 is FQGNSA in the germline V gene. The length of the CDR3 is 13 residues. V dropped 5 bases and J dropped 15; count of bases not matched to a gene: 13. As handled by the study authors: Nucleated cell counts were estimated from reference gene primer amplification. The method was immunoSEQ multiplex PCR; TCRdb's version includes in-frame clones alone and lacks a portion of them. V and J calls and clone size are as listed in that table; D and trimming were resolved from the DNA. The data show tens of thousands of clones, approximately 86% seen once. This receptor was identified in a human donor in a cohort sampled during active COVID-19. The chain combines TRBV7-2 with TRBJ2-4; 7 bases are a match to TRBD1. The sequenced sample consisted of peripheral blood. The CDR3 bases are TGTGCCAGCAGCCCTTTCGGACAGGCCGGGGTGTACTTC. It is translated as CASSPFGQAGVYF. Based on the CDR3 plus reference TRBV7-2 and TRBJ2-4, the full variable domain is GAGVSQSPSNKVTEKGKDVELRCDPISGHTALYWYRQSLGQGLEFLIYFQGNSAPDKSGLPSDRFSAERTGGSVSTLTIQRTQQEDSAVYLCASSPFGQAGVYFGAGTRLSVL.